The 30 T cell receptor beta chains below come from one sample, sequenced in a study of CD8 T cells in ankylosing spondylitis. Study-wide results and limits: Ankylosing spondylitis blood appeared to be characterized by a TCR beta motif of under ten highly homologous variants.

Their antigens remain unidentified. TCRdb independently ran MiXCR on the 5' RACE reads; one entry per CDR3 protein. The sample includes approximately 140,000 distinct CDR3 sequences, under 20% of them seen just once. Sequenced: blood, either unsorted or a sorted T cell fraction (not recorded which). These receptors all stem from a male donor with ankylosing spondylitis.

This clonotype was detected a few times. The chain recombines TRBV7-9 with TRBJ2-1; D might be TRBD2 (7 bases). Germline loops: CDR1 SEHNR, CDR2 FQNEAQ (reference sequence). Trimming removed 1 base from V and 8 bases from J, with 9 bases in between. The length of the CDR3 is 13 residues. The CDR3 region has the DNA TGTGCCAGCAGCTTAGGAGGGGGGGATGAGCAGTTCTTC. This gives the protein CASSLGGGDEQFF.

The V and J genes are TRBV20-1 and TRBJ1-5; 7 bases map to TRBD1. J was trimmed by 4 bases and V by 1 base; bases with no gene match: 10. The CDR3 has 16 residues. Germline V gene sequence: CDR1 DFQATT, CDR2 SNEGSKA (reference sequence). DNA of the CDR3: TGCAGTGCTAGAGGAATAGACAGGGCTCGGAATCAGCCCCAGCATTTT. Its translation: CSARGIDRARNQPQHF.

This clonotype was seen more than once but under ten times. The chain recombines TRBV4-2 with TRBJ2-1; 11 nucleotides line up with TRBD2. The CDR3 length is 18 residues. J was trimmed by 0 bases and V by 0 bases; bases with no gene match: 4. The germline gives CDR1 LGHNA, CDR2 YNFKEQ. CDR3 in amino acids: CASSQEGLAVNSYNEQFF. In DNA form, the CDR3 reads TGTGCCAGCAGCCAAGAGGGACTAGCGGTCAACTCCTACAATGAGCAGTTCTTC.

In this sample, this clonotype turned up many times. The chain links TRBV20-1 to TRBJ2-7; 9 bases line up with TRBD1. Looked up from germline, CDR1 is DFQATT and CDR2 is SNEGSKA (reference sequence). This CDR3 is built from 13 residues. With 4 bases clipped from V and 6 bases from J, the junction kept 7 bases outside the gene matches. Here the CDR3 DNA reads TGCAGTGCTAAACAGTTACAGGGGGCCGAGCAGTACTTC. Amino acid sequence: CSAKQLQGAEQYF.

This clonotype was seen more than once but under ten times. The V and J genes are TRBV12-3 or TRBV12-4 and TRBJ2-3, with a possible D match to TRBD2 (5 bases). The V end lost 11 bases, the J end lost 6 bases, and 18 bases lay between the germline ends. The CDR3 length is 13 residues. The CDR3 DNA follows: TGTGCCTCTAAGGCCGGGGATAGCGATACGCAGTATTTT. This encodes CASKAGDSDTQYF.

The rearrangement links TRBV6-1 to TRBJ1-1; perhaps TRBD1 as D (6 bases). The CDR3 spans 18 residues. CDR1 MNHNS and CDR2 SASEGT come from the germline V gene. The ends were cut back, 3 bases at V and 1 base at J, with 21 bases in the middle. CDR3 DNA sequence: TGTGCCAGCAGTGAGCTATCCAACAGGGTCGTTAGGAACACTGAAGCTTTCTTT. Its translation: CASSELSNRVVRNTEAFF.

V usage is TRBV23-1 and J usage is TRBJ2-1, with D perhaps TRBD2 (7 bases). TRBV23-1 is marked as an open reading frame, function uncertain. V lost 0 bases, J lost 3 bases, and 15 bases lay in between. This CDR3 comprises 17 residues. DNA for the CDR3: TGCGCCAGCAGTCAATCTCGGGCGGGGGCTGACTACAATGAGCAGTTCTTC. Encoded protein: CASSQSRAGADYNEQFF.

V is TRBV5-1 and J is TRBJ2-3; a weak D match, TRBD1 (6 bases). Germline CDR1 and CDR2: SGHRS and YFSETQ. V shed 1 base and J shed 1 base, with 7 bases lying between them. CDR3 length: 14 residues. The CDR3 DNA reads TGCGCCAGCAGCTTGCCAGGGGGCACAGATACGCAGTATTTT. It codes for CASSLPGGTDTQYF. Using reference TRBV5-1 and TRBJ2-3 for the parts outside the CDR3, the full variable domain is KAGVTQTPRYLIKTRGQQVTLSCSPISGHRSVSWYQQTPGQGLQFLFEYFSETQRNKGNFPGRFSGRQFSNSRSEMNVSTLELGDSALYLCASSLPGGTDTQYFGPGTRLTVL.

V and J are TRBV27 and TRBJ2-2; TRBD2 matches 9 bases. The V segment lost 1 base and the J segment 0 bases; nucleotides outside the gene matches: 3. Per the germline V gene, CDR1 is MNHEY and CDR2 is SMNVEV (reference sequence). The CDR3 has 17 residues. The CDR3, as DNA: TGTGCCAGCAGTTTATTCTCTAGCGGGGCGAACACCGGGGAGCTGTTTTTT. Amino acids: CASSLFSSGANTGELFF.

This clonotype has a handful of counts. The CDR3: CAISDGGTSTGELFF. The CDR3, as DNA: TGTGCCATCAGTGATGGCGGGACGAGCACCGGGGAGCTGTTTTTT. The V and J genes are TRBV10-3 and TRBJ2-2; tentatively, D is TRBD2 (6 bases). CDR1 ENHRY and CDR2 SYGVKD come from the germline V gene. V lost 3 bases and J 4 bases, leaving 12 bases between the germline ends. The CDR3 runs to 15 residues.

This clonotype was found a few times. The rearrangement links TRBV27 to TRBJ2-7; D remains ambiguous. Trimming removed 4 bases at V and 2 bases at J, with 12 bases between. The length of the CDR3 is 14 residues. Germline V lookup: CDR1 MNHEY, CDR2 SMNVEV (reference sequence). CDR3 nucleotides: TGTGCCAGCAGTTCCCGGACCCGACCCTACGAGCAGTACTTC. Its protein is CASSSRTRPYEQYF.

This clonotype was observed a single time. V gene TRBV14 combines with J gene TRBJ2-3; unclear D gene. V gave up 1 base and J gave up 10 bases, with 15 bases separating them. The CDR3 contains 14 residues. Germline V gene data show CDR1 as SGHDN and CDR2 as FVKESK. This CDR3 reads CASSQGGFADPQYF. The CDR3 nucleotides are TGTGCCAGCAGCCAAGGGGGTTTTGCAGACCCGCAGTATTTT.

The chain employs TRBV23-1 and TRBJ2-2; no definite D call. TRBV23-1 is recorded as an ORF, its role being uncertain. This CDR3 is built from 16 residues. V dropped 1 base and J dropped 3 bases, with 12 bases sitting between them. In nucleotides, the CDR3 is TGCGCCAGCAGTCAATGCCCCCGGTGGGACACCGGGGAGCTGTTTTTT. Its protein product is CASSQCPRWDTGELFF.

In its sample, this clonotype was seen many times. This chain connects TRBV9 to TRBJ2-1, with D perhaps assigned TRBD1 or TRBD2 (5 bases each). Trimming removed 0 bases from V and 0 bases from J, with 10 bases in between. Germline assignment: CDR1 SGDLS and CDR2 YYNGEE. The CDR3 contains 16 residues. CDR3: CASSVGWGSSYNEQFF. CDR3 nucleotide sequence: TGTGCCAGCAGCGTAGGTTGGGGGAGCTCCTACAATGAGCAGTTCTTC.

This clonotype showed up just a few times. The rearrangement joins TRBV19 to TRBJ2-1; 12 nucleotides match TRBD2. V was pared by 9 bases and J by 9 bases, with 6 bases of the junction left unmatched. This CDR3 comprises 13 residues. Germline V CDR1 and CDR2: LNHDA, SQIVND (reference sequence). The chain's CDR3 is CASGLAGWAEQFF. As DNA, the CDR3 is TGTGCCAGCGGACTAGCGGGATGGGCTGAGCAGTTCTTC.

The chain combines TRBV27 with TRBJ2-7; D may match TRBD1 or TRBD2 (5 bases each). CDR1 MNHEY and CDR2 SMNVEV come from the germline V gene (reference sequence). CDR3 length: 15 amino acids. The V end lost 5 bases, the J end lost 2 bases, and 16 bases lay between the germline ends. The CDR3 protein is CASSPGAPFPYEQYF. CDR3 in DNA: TGTGCCAGCAGTCCCGGGGCCCCCTTTCCCTACGAGCAGTACTTC.

This chain uses TRBV4-1 with TRBJ1-2, with no clear D. Between the trimmed V and J ends, which lost 3 bases and 0 bases, there was a span of 17 bases. The CDR3 consists of 17 residues. Looked up from germline, CDR1 is MGHRA and CDR2 is YSYEKL. The DNA for the CDR3 is TGCGCCAGCAGCCATAAAGGCTCTGCGGGAGCTAACTATGGCTACACCTTC. Its translation: CASSHKGSAGANYGYTF.

This chain connects TRBV9 to TRBJ2-7; D remains unclear. V was clipped by 0 bases and J by 3 bases, with 7 bases between them. The germline V gene encodes CDR1 SGDLS and CDR2 YYNGEE. This CDR3 contains 13 residues. In nucleotides, the CDR3 is TGTGCCAGCAGCGTAGAGAATAGCTACGAGCAGTACTTC. Translating gives CASSVENSYEQYF.

V and J are TRBV6-2 or TRBV6-3 and TRBJ2-2; 8 bases agree with TRBD1. This CDR3 is 23 amino acids long. Germline values: CDR1 MNHEY, CDR2 SVGEGT. With 4 bases clipped from V and 1 base from J, the junction kept 26 bases outside the gene matches. CDR3 sequence: CASSSPGLKTGESGWLNTGELFF. CDR3 coding DNA: TGTGCCAGCAGTTCCCCGGGCTTAAAGACAGGGGAGAGCGGATGGCTGAACACCGGGGAGCTGTTTTTT.

This clonotype was counted ten times or more. As DNA, the CDR3 is TGTGCCAGCAGTCGAGGGACTAGCTCCTACAATGAGCAGTTCTTC. This codes for CASSRGTSSYNEQFF. The chain links TRBV28 to TRBJ2-1; 8 nucleotides line up with TRBD2. Germline CDR1 reads MDHEN; CDR2 reads SYDVKM. This CDR3 has 15 residues. Trimming cost V 5 bases and J 0 bases; bases outside gene matches: 3.

The V and J genes are TRBV4-3 and TRBJ2-1, with D uncertain. The length of the CDR3 is 13 residues. V lost 0 bases to trimming and J lost 7 bases, with 7 bases between them. Germline CDR1 LGHNA, CDR2 YSLEER. For the CDR3, the DNA is TGCGCCAGCAGCCAAGAAGGAGTTAATGAGCAGTTCTTC. Protein sequence: CASSQEGVNEQFF.

This clonotype was observed a few times. This sequence joins TRBV6-1 and TRBJ2-7; TRBD1 aligns across 9 bases. Losses at the gene ends were 11 bases for V and 0 bases for J; bases not matched to a gene: 2. Germline V gives CDR1 MNHNS, CDR2 SASEGT. The CDR3 contains 12 residues. CDR3 sequence (DNA): TGTGCCGGGACAGGGAGCTCCTACGAGCAGTACTTC. Translated, it gives CAGTGSSYEQYF.

The chain combines TRBV7-2 with TRBJ2-5; tentatively, D is TRBD1 (5 bases). V lost 3 bases, J lost 0 bases, and 11 bases lay in between. There are 15 residues in the CDR3. Germline V gene lookup returns CDR1 SGHTA and CDR2 FQGNSA. The CDR3 is CASSFQKGYQETQYF. The DNA for the CDR3 is TGTGCCAGCAGCTTCCAAAAGGGGTACCAAGAGACCCAGTACTTC.

This clonotype was recorded a few times. This chain uses TRBV12-3 or TRBV12-4 with TRBJ2-7; weak D call: TRBD2 (5 bases). The CDR3 runs 13 residues. V lost 5 bases and J lost 2, with 10 bases in between. The CDR3 DNA sequence: TGTGCCAGCAGTCCGGACTGGCCCTACGAGCAGTACTTC. It is translated as CASSPDWPYEQYF.

The chain has TRBV6-1 and TRBJ2-1; possibly TRBD2 for D (6 bases). The ends were cut back, 6 bases at V and 2 bases at J, with 8 bases in the middle. The CDR3 runs to 13 residues. Germline V gives CDR1 MNHNS, CDR2 SASEGT. The CDR3 nucleotides read TGTGCCAGCAGAGGAGGGACCTACAATGAGCAGTTCTTC. Translated: CASRGGTYNEQFF.

This clonotype was recorded a few times. V usage is TRBV11-1 and J usage is TRBJ2-3; TRBD2 matches 12 bases. The CDR3 is 20 residues long. Germline CDR1 reads SGHAT; CDR2 reads FQDESV (reference sequence). V trimming: 4 bases; J trimming: 4 bases; junction bases outside the gene matches: 18. CDR3 nucleotide sequence: TGTGCCAGCAGCTCCTGGGACTCCAGGGAGCTAGCGGGAGGGCCAGATACGCAGTATTTT. Translation: CASSSWDSRELAGGPDTQYF.

At least ten counts were recorded for this clonotype. The chain joins TRBV5-5 to TRBJ2-6; D might be TRBD1 (6 bases). Germline V gene sequence: CDR1 SGHKS, CDR2 YYEKEE (reference sequence). Deletions cut 1 base from V and 0 bases from J, with 11 bases between. CDR3 length: 17 amino acids. CDR3 DNA: TGTGCCAGCAGCTTGACAGGGTACTACTCTGGGGCCAACGTCCTGACTTTC. Protein: CASSLTGYYSGANVLTF.

This clonotype was picked up a small number of times. This chain uses TRBV5-1 with TRBJ2-3; D assignment may be TRBD1 or TRBD2 (6 bases each). CDR3 length equals 16 residues. CDR1 is SGHRS, CDR2 YFSETQ, per germline. V was pared by 2 bases and J by 0 bases, with 13 bases between. The DNA for the CDR3 is TGCGCCAGCAGCTTAATTGGCGGGACAAGCACAGATACGCAGTATTTT. Protein sequence: CASSLIGGTSTDTQYF. Full variable domain (remainder filled in from reference TRBV5-1 and TRBJ2-3): KAGVTQTPRYLIKTRGQQVTLSCSPISGHRSVSWYQQTPGQGLQFLFEYFSETQRNKGNFPGRFSGRQFSNSRSEMNVSTLELGDSALYLCASSLIGGTSTDTQYFGPGTRLTVL.

In its sample, this clonotype was seen a few times. This sequence joins TRBV7-9 and TRBJ2-5; either TRBD1 or TRBD2 may fit D (5 bases each). Per germline, CDR1 SEHNR and CDR2 FQNEAQ (reference sequence). The length of the CDR3 is 15 residues. Trimming left V 3 bases short and J 3 bases short, with 14 bases between. The CDR3 is CASSFWDGRKETQYF. The CDR3 DNA sequence: TGTGCCAGCAGCTTTTGGGACGGCCGGAAAGAGACCCAGTACTTC.

This sequence joins TRBV12-3 or TRBV12-4 and TRBJ2-1; D is uncertain. Trimming took off 6 bases at V and 1 base at J, with 7 bases between the two ends. The CDR3 runs to 13 residues. The chain's CDR3 is CASRSRSYNEQFF. DNA for the CDR3: TGTGCCAGCAGAAGCAGATCCTACAATGAGCAGTTCTTC.